This TCR beta chain was captured in a study of cytomegalovirus exposure and HLA in healthy donors. The CDR3 consists of 15 residues. The junction had 2 bases not matched to a gene; V was cut back by 1 base and J by 3 bases. CDR1 is MDHEN, CDR2 SYDVKM, per germline. PCR employed 60 Vbeta and 13 Jbeta primers. Some clones are missing from TCRdb's copy, which holds only in-frame ones; the method was immunoSEQ multiplex PCR. The data contain 200,000 or so clones, around 80% of them singletons. The receptor comes from a man aged 50-60 years in good health and CMV-seronegative. Material for sequencing was PBMCs. The chain has TRBV28 and TRBJ2-1; 8 nucleotides match TRBD2. The CDR3 bases are TGTGCCAGCAGTTTATACCTAGCGGGCTACAATGAGCAGTTCTTC. It specifies CASSLYLAGYNEQFF. Variable domain in full (rest from reference TRBV28 and TRBJ2-1): DVKVTQSSRYLVKRTGEKVFLECVQDMDHENMFWYRQDPGLGLRLIYFSYDVKMKEKGDIPEGYSVSREKKERFSLILESASTNQTSMYLCASSLYLAGYNEQFFGPGTRLTVL.